Below are 8 T cell receptor beta chains sequenced from a single sample in a study of control samples from healthy donors and cancer patients. Repertoires were generated with immunoSEQ multiplex PCR, while TCRdb's copy carries only in-frame clones and drops some. The sample includes 150,000 to 200,000 clones, around nine tenths of them seen just once. Material for sequencing was blood. Source of these receptors: a man aged 30 to 45 in good health.

The rearrangement links TRBV2 to TRBJ2-1, with D unclear. CDR1 is SNHLY, CDR2 FYNNEI, per germline. The CDR3 runs to 11 residues. V gave up 4 bases and J gave up 5 bases, with 3 bases separating them. CDR3 nucleotide sequence: TGTGCCAGCAGTGGGGACAATGAGCAGTTCTTC. Amino acid sequence: CASSGDNEQFF.

The gene calls are TRBV24-1 and TRBJ2-2; 10 nucleotides match TRBD2. From germline, CDR1 is KGHDR and CDR2 SFDVKD. The CDR3 length is 18 residues. J lost 2 bases, V lost 3 bases, and 8 bases had no gene match. The CDR3 is CATSDHSGRSSNTGELFF. The CDR3 nucleotides are TGTGCCACCAGTGATCATAGCGGGAGGTCCTCCAACACCGGGGAGCTGTTTTTT.

This clone was counted between two and nine times. The chain employs TRBV30 and TRBJ1-2; D unresolved. Deletions cut 0 bases from V and 8 bases from J, with 7 bases between. CDR1 is GTSNPN, CDR2 SVGIG, per germline (reference sequence). There are 11 residues in the CDR3. CDR3 sequence (DNA): TGTGCCTGGAGTGTAGCATGGGGCTACACCTTC. Its protein product is CAWSVAWGYTF.

V and J are TRBV3-1 (or the pseudogene TRBV3-2) and TRBJ1-1, with D uncertain. CDR3 length: 12 residues. Trimming removed 0 bases from V and 6 bases from J, with 5 bases in between. Germline CDR1 LGHDT, CDR2 YNNKEL (reference sequence). This CDR3 reads CASSQDSPEAFF. Written as DNA, the CDR3 is TGTGCCAGCAGCCAAGATTCCCCTGAAGCTTTCTTT.

This clone was recorded only once. The V and J genes are TRBV7-9 and TRBJ2-7; no clear D. The CDR3 covers 13 residues. CDR1 is SEHNR and CDR2 is FQNEAQ in the germline V gene (reference sequence). V dropped 5 bases and J dropped 4 bases, with 12 bases sitting between them. Here the CDR3 reads CASSPSAAYEQYF. The CDR3 nucleotides are TGTGCCAGCAGCCCCTCGGCGGCATACGAGCAGTACTTC. Together with reference TRBV7-9 and TRBJ2-7, the CDR3 gives the full variable domain: DTGVSQNPRHKITKRGQNVTFRCDPISEHNRLYWYRQTLGQGPEFLTYFQNEAQLEKSRLLSDRFSAERPKGSFSTLEIQRTEQGDSAMYLCASSPSAAYEQYFGPGTRLTVT.

This chain links TRBV2 with TRBJ2-3; no reliable D call. The CDR3 has 15 residues. V lost 4 bases, J lost 2 bases, and 13 bases lay in between. Germline V gives CDR1 SNHLY, CDR2 FYNNEI. For the CDR3, the DNA is TGTGCCAGCAGTGTAATTAGGTCTCACACAGATACGCAGTATTTT. Translated: CASSVIRSHTDTQYF.

This clone occurred once. V is TRBV2 and J is TRBJ1-5; D is unresolved. The CDR3 has 14 residues. The V gene lost 4 bases and the J gene lost 3 bases, with 10 bases spanning the gap. CDR1 and CDR2 from the germline V gene are SNHLY and FYNNEI. Here the CDR3 reads CASSAQGFNQPQHF. The CDR3 nucleotides read TGTGCCAGCAGTGCTCAAGGCTTCAATCAGCCCCAGCATTTT.

V gene TRBV7-2 combines with J gene TRBJ2-3, with 8 nucleotides matching TRBD2. CDR3 length: 16 residues. The junction had 11 bases not matched to a gene; V was cut back by 6 bases and J by 3 bases. Germline CDR1 SGHTA, CDR2 FQGNSA. CDR3 sequence: CASRLGSAGGTDTQYF. CDR3 in DNA: TGTGCCAGCAGACTAGGGTCCGCGGGGGGTACAGATACGCAGTATTTT.